This T cell receptor beta chain was found in a study of graft-versus-host responses after intestinal transplantation. TCRdb keeps only in-frame clones here, not all; method: immunoSEQ multiplex PCR. The sample contains about 8,200 clones, over 25% of which appear only once. Trimming cost V 1 base and J 4 bases, with 3 bases left between them. The CDR3 contains 11 residues. CDR1 and CDR2 (germline): SGHNT, YYREEE (reference sequence). The TCR sequence derives from a human patient who received an intestinal transplant. J is TRBJ2-7 and V is TRBV5-4; D not resolved. The sample was alloreactive CD4+ T cells from a mixed lymphocyte reaction culture, taken before intestinal transplant. Stated subset: CFSE-low proliferating T cells sorted from roughly six-day pre-transplant mixed lymphocyte reaction (GvH or HvG direction). The CDR3 DNA reads TGTGCCAGCAGCTTGCATTACGAGCAGTACTTC. Its protein product is CASSLHYEQYF.